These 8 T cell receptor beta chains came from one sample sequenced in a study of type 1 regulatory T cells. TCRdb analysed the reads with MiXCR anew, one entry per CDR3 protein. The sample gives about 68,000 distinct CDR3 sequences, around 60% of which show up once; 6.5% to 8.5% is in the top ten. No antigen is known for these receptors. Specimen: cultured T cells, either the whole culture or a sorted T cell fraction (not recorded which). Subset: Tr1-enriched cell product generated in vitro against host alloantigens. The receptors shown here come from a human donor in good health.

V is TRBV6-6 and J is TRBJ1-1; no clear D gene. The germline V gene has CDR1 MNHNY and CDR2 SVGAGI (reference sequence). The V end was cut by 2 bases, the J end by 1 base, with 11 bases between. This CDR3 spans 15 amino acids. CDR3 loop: CASSYGREGNTEAFF. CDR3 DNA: TGTGCCAGCAGTTACGGCCGGGAGGGGAACACTGAAGCTTTCTTT.

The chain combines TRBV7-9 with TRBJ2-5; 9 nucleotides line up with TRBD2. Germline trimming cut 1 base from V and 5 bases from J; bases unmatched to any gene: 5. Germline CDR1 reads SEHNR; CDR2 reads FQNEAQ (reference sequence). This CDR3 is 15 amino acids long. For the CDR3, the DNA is TGTGCCAGCAGCTTAGAGGGTAGCGGGAGTGAGACCCAGTACTTC. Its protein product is CASSLEGSGSETQYF.

CDR3 coding DNA: TGTGCCATCAGCCCGGTCGAACTAGGAGACTATGGCTACACCTTC. Amino acids: CAISPVELGDYGYTF. This chain joins TRBV10-3 and TRBJ1-2; no reliable D call. Per the germline V gene, CDR1 is ENHRY and CDR2 is SYGVKD. CDR3 length: 15 residues. V lost 6 bases and J 3 bases, leaving 17 bases between the germline ends.

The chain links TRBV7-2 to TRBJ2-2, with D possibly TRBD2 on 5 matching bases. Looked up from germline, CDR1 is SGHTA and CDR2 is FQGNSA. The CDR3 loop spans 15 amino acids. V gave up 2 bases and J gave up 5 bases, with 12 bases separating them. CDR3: CASSLSGWWTGELFF. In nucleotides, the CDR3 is TGTGCCAGCAGCTTAAGCGGCTGGTGGACCGGGGAGCTGTTTTTT. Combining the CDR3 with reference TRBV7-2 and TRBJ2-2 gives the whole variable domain GAGVSQSPSNKVTEKGKDVELRCDPISGHTALYWYRQSLGQGLEFLIYFQGNSAPDKSGLPSDRFSAERTGGSVSTLTIQRTQQEDSAVYLCASSLSGWWTGELFFGEGSRLTVL.

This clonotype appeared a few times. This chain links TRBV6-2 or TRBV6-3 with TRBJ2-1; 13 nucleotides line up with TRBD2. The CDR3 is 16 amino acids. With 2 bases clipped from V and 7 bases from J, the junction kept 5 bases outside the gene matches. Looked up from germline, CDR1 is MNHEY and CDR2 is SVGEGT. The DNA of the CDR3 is TGTGCCAGCAGTTACACGGGACTAGCGGGAAAGAATGAGCAGTTCTTC. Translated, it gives CASSYTGLAGKNEQFF.

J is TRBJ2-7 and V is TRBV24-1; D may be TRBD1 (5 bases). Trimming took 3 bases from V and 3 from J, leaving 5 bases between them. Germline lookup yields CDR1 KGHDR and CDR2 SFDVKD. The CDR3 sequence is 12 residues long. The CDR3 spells CATSDGHYEQYF. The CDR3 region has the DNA TGTGCCACCAGTGATGGACACTACGAGCAGTACTTC.

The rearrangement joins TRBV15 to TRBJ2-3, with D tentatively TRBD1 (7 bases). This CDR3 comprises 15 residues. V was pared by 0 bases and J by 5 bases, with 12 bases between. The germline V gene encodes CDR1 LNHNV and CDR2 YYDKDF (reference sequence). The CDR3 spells CATSRDRQGGDTQYF. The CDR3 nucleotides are TGTGCCACCAGCAGAGATCGACAGGGAGGAGATACGCAGTATTTT.

CDR3 sequence (DNA): TGTGCCAGCAGCTTGTTGACTAGCGGACGCGAGCAGTACTTC. Translated, it gives CASSLLTSGREQYF. The chain has TRBV7-6 and TRBJ2-7; 9 nucleotides align to TRBD2. The CDR3 is made up of 14 amino acids. V trimming: 3 bases; J trimming: 6 bases; junction bases outside the gene matches: 6. CDR1 SGHVS and CDR2 FNYEAQ come from the germline V gene.